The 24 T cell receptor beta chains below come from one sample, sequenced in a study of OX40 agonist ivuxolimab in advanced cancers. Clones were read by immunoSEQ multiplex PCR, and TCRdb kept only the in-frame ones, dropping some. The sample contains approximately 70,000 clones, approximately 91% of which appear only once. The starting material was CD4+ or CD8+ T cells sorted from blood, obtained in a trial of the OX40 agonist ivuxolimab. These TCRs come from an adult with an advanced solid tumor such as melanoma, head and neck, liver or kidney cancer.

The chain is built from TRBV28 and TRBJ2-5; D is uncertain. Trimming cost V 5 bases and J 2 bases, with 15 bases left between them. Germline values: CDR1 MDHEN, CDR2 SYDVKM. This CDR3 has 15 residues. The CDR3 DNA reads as TGTGCCAGCAGTCGGCTACTGTCCCTTCAAGAGACCCAGTACTTC. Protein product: CASSRLLSLQETQYF. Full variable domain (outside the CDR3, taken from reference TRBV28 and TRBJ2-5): DVKVTQSSRYLVKRTGEKVFLECVQDMDHENMFWYRQDPGLGLRLIYFSYDVKMKEKGDIPEGYSVSREKKERFSLILESASTNQTSMYLCASSRLLSLQETQYFGPGTRLLVL.

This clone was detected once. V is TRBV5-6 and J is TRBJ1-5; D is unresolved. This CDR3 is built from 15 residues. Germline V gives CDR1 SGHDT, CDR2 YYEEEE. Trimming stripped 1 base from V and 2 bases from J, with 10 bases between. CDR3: CASSLFGRGNQPQHF. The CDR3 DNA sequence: TGTGCCAGCAGCTTGTTCGGACGTGGCAATCAGCCCCAGCATTTT.

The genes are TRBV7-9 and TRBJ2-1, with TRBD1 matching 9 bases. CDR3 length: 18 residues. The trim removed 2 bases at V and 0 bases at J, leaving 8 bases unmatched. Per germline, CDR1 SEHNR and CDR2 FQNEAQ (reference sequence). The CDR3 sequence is CASSLSLGTGSSYNEQFF. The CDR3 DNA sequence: TGTGCCAGCAGCTTAAGTCTCGGGACAGGGAGCTCCTACAATGAGCAGTTCTTC.

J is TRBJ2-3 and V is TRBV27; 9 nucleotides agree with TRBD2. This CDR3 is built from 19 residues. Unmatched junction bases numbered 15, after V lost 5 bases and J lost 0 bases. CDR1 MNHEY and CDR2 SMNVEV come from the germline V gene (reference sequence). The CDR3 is CASSPRKASGRSSTDTQYF. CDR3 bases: TGTGCCAGCAGTCCCCGTAAGGCCAGCGGGAGGTCTAGCACAGATACGCAGTATTTT.

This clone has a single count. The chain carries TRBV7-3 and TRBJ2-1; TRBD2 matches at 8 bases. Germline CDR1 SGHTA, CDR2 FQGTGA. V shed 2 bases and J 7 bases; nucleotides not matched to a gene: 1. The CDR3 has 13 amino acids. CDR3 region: CASSLSSGNEQFF. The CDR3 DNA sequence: TGTGCCAGCAGCTTATCTAGCGGGAATGAGCAGTTCTTC.

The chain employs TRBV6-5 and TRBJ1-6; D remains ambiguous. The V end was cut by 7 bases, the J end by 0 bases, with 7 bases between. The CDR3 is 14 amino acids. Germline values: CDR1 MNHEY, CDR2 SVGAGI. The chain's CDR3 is CASTGSSYNSPLHF. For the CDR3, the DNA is TGTGCCAGCACTGGGAGCTCCTATAATTCACCCCTCCACTTT.

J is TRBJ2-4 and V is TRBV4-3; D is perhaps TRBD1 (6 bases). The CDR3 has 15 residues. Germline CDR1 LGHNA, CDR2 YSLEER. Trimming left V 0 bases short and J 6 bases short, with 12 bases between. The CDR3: CASSQDQGKGNIQYF. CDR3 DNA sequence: TGCGCCAGCAGCCAAGATCAGGGGAAAGGAAACATTCAGTACTTC.

CDR3 DNA sequence: TGCGCCAGCAGCCGGGCCGGGAAAGAGACCCAGTACTTC. Translated: CASSRAGKETQYF. This chain uses TRBV5-1 with TRBJ2-5, with D perhaps matching TRBD2 (5 bases). Germline CDR1 reads SGHRS; CDR2 reads YFSETQ. This CDR3 is built from 13 residues. Trimming cost V 4 bases and J 3 bases, with 10 bases left between them.

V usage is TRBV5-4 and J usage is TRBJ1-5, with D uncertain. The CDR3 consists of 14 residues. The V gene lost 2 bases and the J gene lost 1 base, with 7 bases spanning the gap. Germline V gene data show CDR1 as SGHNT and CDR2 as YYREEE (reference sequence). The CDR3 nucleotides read TGTGCCAGCAGCTTTGGAGGGAGCAATCAGCCCCAGCATTTT. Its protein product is CASSFGGSNQPQHF.

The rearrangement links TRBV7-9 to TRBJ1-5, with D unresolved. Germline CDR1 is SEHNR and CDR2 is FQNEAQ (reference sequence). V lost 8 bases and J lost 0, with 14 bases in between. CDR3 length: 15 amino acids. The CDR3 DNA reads TGTGCCAGCGCGACTGGGTTCGATAGCAATCAGCCCCAGCATTTT. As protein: CASATGFDSNQPQHF.

The CDR3 nucleotides are TGTGCCAGTAGTATCCCAACCACTGCTAGCGGGAGGGTCGAGCAGTACTTC. Residues: CASSIPTTASGRVEQYF. The chain combines TRBV19 with TRBJ2-7; 12 bases are shared with TRBD2. The V gene end was trimmed by 3 bases and the J gene end by 6 bases; junction bases not matched to a gene: 12. The germline CDR1 and CDR2 sequences are LNHDA and SQIVND (reference sequence). This CDR3 is 17 amino acids long.

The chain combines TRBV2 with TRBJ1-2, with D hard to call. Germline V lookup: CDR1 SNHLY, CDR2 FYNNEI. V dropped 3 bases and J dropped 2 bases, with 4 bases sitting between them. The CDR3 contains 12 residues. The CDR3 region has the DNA TGTGCCAGCAGTGAGGAAAACTATGGCTACACCTTC. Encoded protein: CASSEENYGYTF.

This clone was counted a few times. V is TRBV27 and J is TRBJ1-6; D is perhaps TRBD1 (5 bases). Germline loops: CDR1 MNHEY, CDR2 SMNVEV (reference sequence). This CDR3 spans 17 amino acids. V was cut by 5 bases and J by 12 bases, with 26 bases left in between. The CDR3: CASSKWDGAYNGIPLHF. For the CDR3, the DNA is TGTGCCAGCAGTAAATGGGACGGGGCTTACAACGGGATACCCCTCCACTTT.

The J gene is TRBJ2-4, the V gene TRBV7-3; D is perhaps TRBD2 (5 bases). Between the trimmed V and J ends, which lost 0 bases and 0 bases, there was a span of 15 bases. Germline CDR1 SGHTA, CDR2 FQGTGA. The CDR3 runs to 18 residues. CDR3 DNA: TGTGCCAGCAGCTTAACAGGAGGCAGAGGGCTAGCCAAAAACATTCAGTACTTC. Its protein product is CASSLTGGRGLAKNIQYF.

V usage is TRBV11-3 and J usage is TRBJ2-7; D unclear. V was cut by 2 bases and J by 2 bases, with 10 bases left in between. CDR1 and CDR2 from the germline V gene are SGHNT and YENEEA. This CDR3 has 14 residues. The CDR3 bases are TGTGCCAGCAGCTTAAGGACGGGCACCTACGAGCAGTACTTC. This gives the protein CASSLRTGTYEQYF.

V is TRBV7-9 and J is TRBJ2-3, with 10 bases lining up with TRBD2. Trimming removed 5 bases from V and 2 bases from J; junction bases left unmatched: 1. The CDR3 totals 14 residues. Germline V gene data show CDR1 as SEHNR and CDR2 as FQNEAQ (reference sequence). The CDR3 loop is CASSSGRATDTQYF. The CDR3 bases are TGTGCCAGCAGCAGCGGGAGGGCCACAGATACGCAGTATTTT.

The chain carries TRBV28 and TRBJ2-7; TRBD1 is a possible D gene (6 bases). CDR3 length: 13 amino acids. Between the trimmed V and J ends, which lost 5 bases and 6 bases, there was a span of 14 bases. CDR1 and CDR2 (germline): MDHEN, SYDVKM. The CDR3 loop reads CASSPGQRLEQYF. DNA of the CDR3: TGTGCCAGCAGTCCGGGACAACGGCTCGAGCAGTACTTC. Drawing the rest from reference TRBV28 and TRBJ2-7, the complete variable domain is DVKVTQSSRYLVKRTGEKVFLECVQDMDHENMFWYRQDPGLGLRLIYFSYDVKMKEKGDIPEGYSVSREKKERFSLILESASTNQTSMYLCASSPGQRLEQYFGPGTRLTVT.

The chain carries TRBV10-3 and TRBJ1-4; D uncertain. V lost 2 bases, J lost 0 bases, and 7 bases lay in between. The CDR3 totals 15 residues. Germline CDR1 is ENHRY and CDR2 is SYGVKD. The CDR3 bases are TGTGCCATCAGTGAGGAAGAAACAACTAATGAAAAACTGTTTTTT. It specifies CAISEEETTNEKLFF.

The CDR3 nucleotides read TGTGCCAGCAGCCCCGTCCACAAATTAACACCCCTCCACTTT. Its translation is CASSPVHKLTPLHF. This chain joins TRBV6-5 and TRBJ1-6, with D uncertain. CDR1 and CDR2 from the germline V gene are MNHEY and SVGAGI. V lost 6 bases to trimming and J lost 11 bases, with 17 bases between them. This CDR3 contains 14 residues.

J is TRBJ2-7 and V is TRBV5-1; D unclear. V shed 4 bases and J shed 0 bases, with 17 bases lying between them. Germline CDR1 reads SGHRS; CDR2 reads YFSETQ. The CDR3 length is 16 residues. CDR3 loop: CASSLSSQTLSYEQYF. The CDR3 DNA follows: TGCGCCAGCAGCCTTTCTTCTCAGACTCTCTCCTACGAGCAGTACTTC.

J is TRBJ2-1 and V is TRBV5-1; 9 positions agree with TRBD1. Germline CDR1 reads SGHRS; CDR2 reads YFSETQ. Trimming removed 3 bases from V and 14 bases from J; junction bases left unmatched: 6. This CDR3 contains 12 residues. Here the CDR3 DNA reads TGCGCCAGCAGCTCCCCGACAGGGGGGAAGTTCTTC. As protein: CASSSPTGGKFF.

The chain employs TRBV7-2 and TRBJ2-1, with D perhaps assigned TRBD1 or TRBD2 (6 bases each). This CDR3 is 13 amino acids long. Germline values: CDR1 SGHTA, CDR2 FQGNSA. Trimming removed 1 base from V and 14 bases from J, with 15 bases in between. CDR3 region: CASSLVRRDIEFF. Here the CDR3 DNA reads TGTGCCAGCAGCTTAGTTCGGAGGGACATAGAGTTCTTC.

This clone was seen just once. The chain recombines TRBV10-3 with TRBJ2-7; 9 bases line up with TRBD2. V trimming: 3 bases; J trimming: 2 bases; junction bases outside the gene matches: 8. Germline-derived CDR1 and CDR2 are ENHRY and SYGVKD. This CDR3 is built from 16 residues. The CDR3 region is CAISEGGLAGAYEQYF. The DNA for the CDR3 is TGTGCCATCAGTGAAGGGGGGTTAGCGGGGGCCTACGAGCAGTACTTC.

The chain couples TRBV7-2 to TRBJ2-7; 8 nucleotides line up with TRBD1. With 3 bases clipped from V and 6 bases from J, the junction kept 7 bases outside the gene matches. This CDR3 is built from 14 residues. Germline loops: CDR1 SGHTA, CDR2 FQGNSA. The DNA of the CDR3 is TGTGCCAGCAGCTTGGCCTGGACAGGGACCGAGCAGTACTTC. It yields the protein CASSLAWTGTEQYF.